A selection of T cell receptor beta chains follows, all from one sample in a study of control samples from healthy donors and cancer patients. Sequencing used immunoSEQ multiplex PCR; TCRdb keeps in-frame clones, though not all of them. In the table there are fewer than 70,000 clones, roughly 90% of which are singletons. Specimen: PBMCs. The receptor set was obtained from a man in his sixties with head and neck cancer. Each CDR3 is given with its conserved first and last residue. Each record gives: V gene, J gene, clone size, D gene, CDR3 DNA, CDR3 protein. D genes are given only for firm matches. A clone size is listed for some rows: how often the clone was seen (once, few, many), or a class if it is expanded.

V gene: TRBV2
J gene: TRBJ2-3
clone size: -
D gene: -
CDR3 DNA: TGTGCCAGTAATCTGGGCCTTTCTAGCACAGATACGCAGTATTTT
CDR3 protein: CASNLGLSSTDTQYF

V gene: TRBV7-2
J gene: TRBJ2-7
clone size: once
D gene: -
CDR3 DNA: TGTGCCAGCAGCGCGCAGTGGAGTACCTACGAGCAGTACTTC
CDR3 protein: CASSAQWSTYEQYF

V gene: TRBV27
J gene: TRBJ2-5
clone size: -
D gene: -
CDR3 DNA: TGTGCCAGCAGCCAAGGGACACCCCAAGAGACCCAGTACTTC
CDR3 protein: CASSQGTPQETQYF

V gene: TRBV4-1
J gene: TRBJ2-1
clone size: -
D gene: TRBD1
CDR3 DNA: TGCGCCAGCAGCCAAGAAGGGGACAGGGGACTAGTTTATAACTACAATGAGCAGTTCTTC
CDR3 protein: CASSQEGDRGLVYNYNEQFF

V gene: TRBV7-3
J gene: TRBJ2-2
clone size: -
D gene: TRBD2
CDR3 DNA: TGTGCCAGCAGCTTAGGGCTAGCGGGAAACACCGGGGAGCTGTTTTTT
CDR3 protein: CASSLGLAGNTGELFF

V gene: TRBV19
J gene: TRBJ2-6
clone size: -
D gene: -
CDR3 DNA: TGTGCCAGTAGTAGTCGGGGGCCCTACTCTGGGGCCAACGTCCTGACTTTC
CDR3 protein: CASSSRGPYSGANVLTF

V gene: TRBV15
J gene: TRBJ2-7
clone size: few
D gene: TRBD1
CDR3 DNA: TGTGCCACCAGCAGAGATCTGACAGGGACGGGCGAGCAGTACTTC
CDR3 protein: CATSRDLTGTGEQYF

V gene: TRBV27
J gene: TRBJ2-1
clone size: once
D gene: -
CDR3 DNA: TGTGCCAGCAGCCTCAGGGCGGGTGAGCAGTTCTTC
CDR3 protein: CASSLRAGEQFF

V gene: TRBV2
J gene: TRBJ1-1
clone size: -
D gene: -
CDR3 DNA: TGTGCCAGCAGTGAAGGGCGGTTCCCTGAAGCTTTCTTT
CDR3 protein: CASSEGRFPEAFF

V gene: TRBV9
J gene: TRBJ2-2
clone size: -
D gene: TRBD2
CDR3 DNA: TGTGCCAGCAGCGTAGAGGCTAGCGGGAACACCGGGGAGCTGTTTTTT
CDR3 protein: CASSVEASGNTGELFF

V gene: TRBV27
J gene: TRBJ2-2
clone size: few
D gene: -
CDR3 DNA: TGTGCCAGCAGTTTAACGGGGAAGAACGTACGTCCCGGGGAGCTGTTTTTT
CDR3 protein: CASSLTGKNVRPGELFF

V gene: TRBV6-5
J gene: TRBJ1-2
clone size: -
D gene: -
CDR3 DNA: TGTGCCAGCAGTTATCAGGTGGACCTTGGCTATGGCTACACCTTC
CDR3 protein: CASSYQVDLGYGYTF

V gene: TRBV7-2
J gene: TRBJ2-5
clone size: -
D gene: -
CDR3 DNA: TGTGCCCTAGAAGGCGTGGAGACCCAGTACTTC
CDR3 protein: CALEGVETQYF

V gene: TRBV5-4
J gene: TRBJ2-5
clone size: -
D gene: -
CDR3 DNA: TGTGCCAGCAGCTTGGATCCGAGCGGACAAGAGACCCAGTACTTC
CDR3 protein: CASSLDPSGQETQYF

V gene: TRBV29-1
J gene: TRBJ2-2
clone size: few
D gene: TRBD2
CDR3 DNA: TGCAGTGCGGGCGGGGGGGCCGGGGAGCTGTTTTTT
CDR3 protein: CSAGGGAGELFF

V gene: TRBV12-3/TRBV12-4
J gene: TRBJ1-5
clone size: -
D gene: -
CDR3 DNA: TGTGCCAGCAGTCCCCAGCTGACGGAGCCCCAGCATTTT
CDR3 protein: CASSPQLTEPQHF

V gene: TRBV9
J gene: TRBJ2-3
clone size: -
D gene: -
CDR3 DNA: TGTGCCAGCAGCGTAGCGCCCGCGCGGGGTGAAGATACGCAGTATTTT
CDR3 protein: CASSVAPARGEDTQYF

V gene: TRBV7-2
J gene: TRBJ1-1
clone size: -
D gene: -
CDR3 DNA: TGTGCCAGCAGCTTTATCCCAGGGTGGGCGGCGAACACTGAAGCTTTCTTT
CDR3 protein: CASSFIPGWAANTEAFF

V gene: TRBV20-1
J gene: TRBJ1-2
clone size: -
D gene: -
CDR3 DNA: TGCAGTGCAAGTCGGGAGCCGCTGAACTATGGCTACACCTTC
CDR3 protein: CSASREPLNYGYTF

V gene: TRBV5-1
J gene: TRBJ1-4
clone size: -
D gene: TRBD1
CDR3 DNA: TGCGCCAGCTATCTGGGGACAGGGAATAAAAAACTGTTTTTT
CDR3 protein: CASYLGTGNKKLFF

V gene: TRBV4-2
J gene: TRBJ2-2
clone size: -
D gene: -
CDR3 DNA: TGTGCCAGCAGCCAAGATTTAGGGACGAACACCGGGGAGCTGTTTTTT
CDR3 protein: CASSQDLGTNTGELFF

V gene: TRBV19
J gene: TRBJ1-2
clone size: -
D gene: TRBD1
CDR3 DNA: TGTGCCAGTAGGGCCCCGGGACAGGGACATGGCTACACCTTC
CDR3 protein: CASRAPGQGHGYTF

V gene: TRBV30
J gene: TRBJ2-7
clone size: -
D gene: -
CDR3 DNA: TGTGCCTGGAGTGTTAAAGGGTTCACTAAGACTGGGGACTACGAGCAGTACTTC
CDR3 protein: CAWSVKGFTKTGDYEQYF

V gene: TRBV18
J gene: TRBJ1-5
clone size: -
D gene: -
CDR3 DNA: TGTGCCAGCTCACCCACCTCTCGGGGGATGGATCAGCCCCAGCATTTT
CDR3 protein: CASSPTSRGMDQPQHF

V gene: TRBV5-1
J gene: TRBJ2-3
clone size: -
D gene: -
CDR3 DNA: TGCGCCAGCAGCTCCATTGGGGGGTGCGGGGCAGATACGCAGTATTTT
CDR3 protein: CASSSIGGCGADTQYF

V gene: TRBV4-1
J gene: TRBJ1-1
clone size: -
D gene: TRBD1
CDR3 DNA: TGCGCCAGCAGCCAAGAACAACAGGGGAGATGGACTGAAGCTTTCTTT
CDR3 protein: CASSQEQQGRWTEAFF

V gene: TRBV6-5
J gene: TRBJ1-5
clone size: -
D gene: -
CDR3 DNA: TGTGCCAGCAGGGTGGCGGCTGATAGCAATCAGCCCCAGCATTTT
CDR3 protein: CASRVAADSNQPQHF

V gene: TRBV7-8
J gene: TRBJ2-4
clone size: once
D gene: -
CDR3 DNA: TGTGCCAGCAGCGCAGCCCGGATTCAGTACTTC
CDR3 protein: CASSAARIQYF

V gene: TRBV5-4
J gene: TRBJ2-1
clone size: -
D gene: -
CDR3 DNA: TGTGCCAGCAGCTACGACCCCGCCTCCTACAATGAGCAGTTCTTC
CDR3 protein: CASSYDPASYNEQFF

V gene: TRBV7-8
J gene: TRBJ2-7
clone size: once
D gene: TRBD2
CDR3 DNA: TGTGCCAGCAGCTTAGGAGCGGGAAGCTCCTACGAGCAGTACTTC
CDR3 protein: CASSLGAGSSYEQYF

V gene: TRBV19
J gene: TRBJ2-2
clone size: -
D gene: -
CDR3 DNA: TGTGCCAGTAGTATCACCAAGAACACCGGGGAGCTGTTTTTT
CDR3 protein: CASSITKNTGELFF